These T cell receptor beta chains were read from a single sample in a study of beta chain features in type 1 diabetes. The method was immunoSEQ multiplex PCR; TCRdb's version includes in-frame clones alone and lacks a portion of them. The sample lists a few hundred thousand clones, about 15% seen once, with roughly 0.036% in the top ten. Sample: naive CD4+ T cells from blood. The origin of the receptors is a man in his thirties or forties in good health. The conserved cysteine and the conserved F or W are not part of the CDR3 here. Fields, in order: V gene, J gene, CDR3 protein.

v_gene: TRBV7-2; j_gene: TRBJ1-2; CDR3aa: ASSGGPLDYGYT
v_gene: TRBV7-9; j_gene: TRBJ2-1; CDR3aa: ASSPRSASEQF
v_gene: TRBV5-6; j_gene: TRBJ2-5; CDR3aa: ASSLAVEETQY
v_gene: TRBV29-1; j_gene: TRBJ2-7; CDR3aa: SVEDPTGDSYEQY
v_gene: TRBV5-4; j_gene: TRBJ2-7; CDR3aa: ASSLGFGDEQY
v_gene: TRBV11-2; j_gene: TRBJ2-1; CDR3aa: ASSLGIVVEGNEQF
v_gene: TRBV9; j_gene: TRBJ2-1; CDR3aa: ASSVVGSGYNEQF
v_gene: TRBV7-2; j_gene: TRBJ2-3; CDR3aa: ASSKQTGKTDTQY
v_gene: TRBV5-1; j_gene: TRBJ2-1; CDR3aa: ASSPHTGEQF
v_gene: TRBV30; j_gene: TRBJ2-5; CDR3aa: AWSYGRETQY
v_gene: TRBV12-5; j_gene: TRBJ2-1; CDR3aa: ASGRLAGVNEQF
v_gene: TRBV9; j_gene: TRBJ2-2; CDR3aa: ASSVSRGHPGELF
v_gene: TRBV4-3; j_gene: TRBJ2-1; CDR3aa: ASSQPPVGGLAGNEQF
v_gene: TRBV18; j_gene: TRBJ1-5; CDR3aa: ASSGTDNQPQH
v_gene: TRBV29-1; j_gene: TRBJ2-4; CDR3aa: SVEVSLRKNIQY
v_gene: TRBV10-3; j_gene: TRBJ2-5; CDR3aa: AISDQYRGQETQY